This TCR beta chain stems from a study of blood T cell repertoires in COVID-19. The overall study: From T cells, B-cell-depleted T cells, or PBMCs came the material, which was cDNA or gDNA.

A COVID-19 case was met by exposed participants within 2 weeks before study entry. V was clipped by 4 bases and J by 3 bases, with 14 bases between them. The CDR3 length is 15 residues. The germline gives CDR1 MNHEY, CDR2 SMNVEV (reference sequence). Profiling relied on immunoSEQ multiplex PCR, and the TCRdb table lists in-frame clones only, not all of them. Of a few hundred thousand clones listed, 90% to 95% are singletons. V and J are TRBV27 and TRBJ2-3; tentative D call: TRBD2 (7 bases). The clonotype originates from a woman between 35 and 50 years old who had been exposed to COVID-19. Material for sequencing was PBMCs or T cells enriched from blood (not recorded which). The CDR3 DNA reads TGTGCCAGCAGTTGGGAGGGAAGGGGGACAGATACGCAGTATTTT. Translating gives CASSWEGRGTDTQYF.